This entry is about one T cell receptor beta chain. The target antigen is unknown. The data belong to a study of type 1 and type 2 diabetes patients. Overall study: T cells were magnetically sorted from PBMCs as CD4+ or CD8+ subsets. Study-wide results and caveats: Type 1 diabetes repertoires were significantly less diverse than type 2 diabetes ones. In type 2 diabetes, highly-expanded CD4+ clones took a median roughly 4% of reads.

Each participant gave about 10 milliliters of peripheral blood. The PCR template was genomic DNA. Multiplex PCR with 30 forward and 13 reverse primers amplified the TCR beta CDR3. Using its own MiXCR run on the multiplex PCR reads, TCRdb lists one record per CDR3 protein. In the table there are 270,000 or so distinct CDR3 sequences, roughly 48% of which are singletons. Losses at the gene ends were 6 bases for V and 5 bases for J; bases not matched to a gene: 6. CDR1 and CDR2 (germline): MDHEN, SYDVKM. The CDR3 loop spans 14 amino acids. The clonotype originates from a man between 18 and 29 years old with type 2 diabetes. The specimen sequenced was peripheral blood mononuclear cells (PBMCs). The chain carries TRBV28 and TRBJ2-2; 7 bases map to TRBD1. Here the CDR3 reads CASRPGQSTGELFF. The CDR3 bases are TGTGCCAGCAGACCGGGACAGTCAACCGGGGAGCTGTTTTTT.